The 24 T cell receptor beta chains given below trace back to one sample, sequenced in a study of T-cell memory formation after mild COVID-19. TCRdb fed the 5' RACE reads into MiXCR, producing one record per CDR3 protein. Of about 430,000 distinct CDR3 sequences in the sample, 20% to 25% are singletons; the top ten hold roughly 8.9%. Input material: PBMCs or a T cell subset sorted from them (not recorded which). All receptors derive from an adult woman who had mild COVID-19 (a few samples of this study predate the infection). Cell type and time point are not known.

This chain uses TRBV12-3 or TRBV12-4 with TRBJ1-2, with a possible D match to TRBD1 (6 bases). Trimming shortened V by 5 bases and J by 4 bases, and 14 bases separated the two germline ends. This CDR3 comprises 14 residues. The CDR3, as DNA: TGTGCCAGCAGTCCTCGGTTGGGGGCCTATGGCTACACCTTC. Protein product: CASSPRLGAYGYTF.

The CDR3 DNA reads as TGTGCCAGCAGCCCCCGGACTAGCGGGAATCGGAATGAGCAGTTCTTC. Its translation: CASSPRTSGNRNEQFF. The chain carries TRBV7-6 and TRBJ2-1; TRBD2 matches at 12 bases. This CDR3 has 16 residues. Losses at the gene ends were 5 bases for V and 7 bases for J; bases not matched to a gene: 9. The germline gives CDR1 SGHVS, CDR2 FNYEAQ.

This clonotype was observed at least ten times. V is TRBV12-3 or TRBV12-4 and J is TRBJ1-2; 9 positions agree with TRBD1. This CDR3 is built from 15 residues. V shed 6 bases, J shed 5 bases, and the junction held 10 bases outside the gene matches. CDR3 residues: CASSLRRDRAYGYTF. In DNA form, the CDR3 reads TGTGCCAGCAGCCTCCGCCGGGACAGGGCTTATGGCTACACCTTC.

J is TRBJ2-3 and V is TRBV27; 10 nucleotides line up with TRBD2. Losses at the gene ends were 8 bases for V and 0 bases for J; bases not matched to a gene: 20. This CDR3 has 20 residues. The germline gives CDR1 MNHEY, CDR2 SMNVEV (reference sequence). Written as DNA, the CDR3 is TGTGCCAGCCGAGAAAGGGCTATTAGCGGGGGGACACCTAGCACAGATACGCAGTATTTT. Its translation is CASRERAISGGTPSTDTQYF.

This clonotype has more than one count but fewer than ten. V is TRBV7-6 and J is TRBJ2-7; no clear D gene. CDR1 SGHVS and CDR2 FNYEAQ come from the germline V gene. This CDR3 has 13 residues. V lost 1 base and J 2 bases, leaving 6 bases between the germline ends. CDR3 coding DNA: TGTGCCAGCAGCTTAGATGGAACCTACGAGCAGTACTTC. This encodes CASSLDGTYEQYF.

This clonotype was seen repeatedly, ten times or more. This rearrangement joins TRBV27 to TRBJ2-7; either TRBD1 or TRBD2 may fit D (7 bases each). Germline CDR1 and CDR2: MNHEY and SMNVEV (reference sequence). The CDR3 is 16 amino acids. Trimming pared 4 bases from V and 0 bases from J, leaving 16 bases between. The CDR3 sequence: CASSSPGGGYSYEQYF. Written as DNA, the CDR3 is TGTGCCAGCAGTTCCCCAGGGGGGGGGTACTCCTACGAGCAGTACTTC.

This clonotype was detected only a few times. The genes are TRBV6-5 and TRBJ2-3, with 7 bases aligning to TRBD2. Germline V gives CDR1 MNHEY, CDR2 SVGAGI. Trimming cost V 7 bases and J 4 bases; bases outside gene matches: 8. This CDR3 contains 14 residues. This CDR3 is CASKGASGSDTQYF. CDR3 DNA sequence: TGTGCCAGCAAGGGAGCTAGCGGATCAGATACGCAGTATTTT.

The V gene is TRBV18, the J gene TRBJ1-6; 7 positions agree with TRBD1. The germline V gene encodes CDR1 KGHSH and CDR2 LQKENI. The CDR3 is made up of 16 amino acids. The V and J ends lost 6 bases and 0 bases, in that order; junction bases with no gene match: 5. The CDR3 region is CASSSNRGSYNSPLHF. The CDR3 DNA follows: TGTGCCAGCTCCTCCAACAGGGGCTCCTATAATTCACCCCTCCACTTT.

The chain joins TRBV12-3 or TRBV12-4 to TRBJ2-3, with no clear D. Trimming left V 5 bases short and J 0 bases short, with 6 bases between. CDR3 length equals 13 residues. The CDR3 coding sequence is TGTGCCAGCAGTACATATAGCACAGATACGCAGTATTTT. Protein sequence: CASSTYSTDTQYF.

This clonotype showed up just a few times. V and J are TRBV14 and TRBJ2-7, with TRBD2 as a possible D gene (6 bases). CDR1 and CDR2 (germline): SGHDN, FVKESK. V gave up 4 bases and J gave up 6 bases, with 13 bases separating them. This CDR3 has 13 amino acids. The CDR3 loop is CASSPMAGREQYF. Here the CDR3 DNA reads TGTGCCAGCAGCCCCATGGCGGGACGCGAGCAGTACTTC.

J is TRBJ2-7 and V is TRBV6-6; weak D call: TRBD2 (6 bases). Germline-derived CDR1 and CDR2 are MNHNY and SVGAGI (reference sequence). The CDR3 runs 15 residues. With 2 bases removed from V and 2 bases from J, the gap between germline ends came to 13 bases. This CDR3 reads CASSYLGLPAYEQYF. The DNA for the CDR3 is TGTGCCAGCAGTTACCTAGGACTACCCGCCTACGAGCAGTACTTC.

Turning to this clonotype: Likely a read error: the CDR3 ends without its conserved phenylalanine or tryptophan. The CDR3 bases are TGCGCCAGCAGCCAAGTACTCACCGGGGAGCTGTTTTCT. Translation gives CASSQVLTGELFS. V gene TRBV4-3 combines with J gene TRBJ2-2; unclear D gene. Trimming took off 1 base at V and 4 bases at J, with 4 bases between the two ends. CDR1 is LGHNA and CDR2 is YSLEER in the germline V gene. The CDR3 loop spans 13 amino acids.

The J gene is TRBJ2-1, the V gene TRBV7-3; D call uncertain. The CDR3 is 12 residues long. Germline V gene lookup returns CDR1 SGHTA and CDR2 FQGTGA. Trimming took 4 bases from V and 9 from J, leaving 10 bases between them. CDR3 DNA sequence: TGTGCCAGCAGCTCCCCTGGCGGTGAGCAGTTCTTC. Translated: CASSSPGGEQFF.

The chain joins TRBV5-1 to TRBJ1-1, with a tentative D call TRBD1 (5 bases). Trimming cost V 0 bases and J 4 bases, with 25 bases left between them. CDR1 and CDR2 (germline): SGHRS, YFSETQ. The CDR3 loop spans 19 amino acids. The CDR3 bases are TGCGCCAGCAGCTTGGGGATTTCCTCACTCAGGGTGGGGAGCACTGAAGCTTTCTTT. It translates to CASSLGISSLRVGSTEAFF. The variable domain in full, completed from reference TRBV5-1 and TRBJ1-1, reads KAGVTQTPRYLIKTRGQQVTLSCSPISGHRSVSWYQQTPGQGLQFLFEYFSETQRNKGNFPGRFSGRQFSNSRSEMNVSTLELGDSALYLCASSLGISSLRVGSTEAFFGQGTRLTVV.

The chain carries TRBV7-9 and TRBJ2-5; possibly TRBD2 for D (7 bases). V lost 5 bases to trimming and J lost 4 bases, with 17 bases between them. The CDR3 extends over 15 amino acids. The V gene's germline CDR1 is SEHNR and CDR2 FQNEAQ (reference sequence). The CDR3 spells CASSPSGGGGETQYF. The CDR3 coding sequence is TGTGCCAGCAGCCCCTCTGGGGGCGGGGGAGAGACCCAGTACTTC.

The V call is TRBV21-1, the J call TRBJ2-7. TRBV21-1 is a recognized pseudogene. CDR3 length: 15 residues. The CDR3 coding sequence is TGTGCCAGCAGCCATAGCGGGAGTGGATCCTACGAGCAGTACTTC. Its protein is CASSHSGSGSYEQYF.

This clonotype appeared a few times. The V gene is TRBV7-9, the J gene TRBJ1-2, with 12 bases matching TRBD1. Germline V gene data show CDR1 as SEHNR and CDR2 as FQNEAQ (reference sequence). V shed 1 base and J 7 bases; nucleotides not matched to a gene: 1. There are 14 residues in the CDR3. CDR3 sequence (DNA): TGTGCCAGCAGCTTAGGGGACAGGGGGCTTGGCTACACCTTC. Amino acid sequence: CASSLGDRGLGYTF.

Notes on this clonotype: This sequence may be a read error, since a much larger clone differs from it by one base. V gene TRBV3-1 combines with J gene TRBJ2-5, with 8 bases fitting TRBD1. The CDR3 consists of 14 residues. Per the germline V gene, CDR1 is LGHDT and CDR2 is YNNKEL (reference sequence). The junction had 3 bases not matched to a gene; V was cut back by 4 bases and J by 2 bases. In DNA, the CDR3 is TGTGCCAGCAGCCGTTGGACAGGGCAAGAGACCCAGTACTTC. Translation gives CASSRWTGQETQYF.

This chain connects TRBV30 to TRBJ2-5; D ambiguous. The CDR3 runs 13 residues. The V end was cut by 2 bases, the J end by 5 bases, with 12 bases between. CDR1 is GTSNPN and CDR2 is SVGIG in the germline V gene (reference sequence). DNA for the CDR3: TGTGCCTGGAGTAACGGCCTAGGCGAGACCCAGTACTTC. Translating it yields CAWSNGLGETQYF.

This clonotype was seen only a few times. V gene TRBV11-2 combines with J gene TRBJ2-5; 7 positions match TRBD2. Losses at the gene ends were 5 bases for V and 5 bases for J; bases not matched to a gene: 5. Germline V gives CDR1 SGHAT, CDR2 FQNNGV. This CDR3 comprises 13 residues. The CDR3 loop is CASSPSGPETQYF. The CDR3 nucleotides are TGTGCCAGCAGCCCTAGCGGCCCGGAGACCCAGTACTTC.

The rearrangement links TRBV7-9 to TRBJ1-1; TRBD1 is a possible D gene (6 bases). V gave up 5 bases and J gave up 5 bases, with 21 bases separating them. The CDR3 runs 16 residues. From germline, CDR1 is SEHNR and CDR2 FQNEAQ (reference sequence). The CDR3 loop reads CASSPGPGGLRTEAFF. CDR3 nucleotide sequence: TGTGCCAGCAGCCCAGGTCCGGGGGGCCTGAGAACTGAAGCTTTCTTT.

This clonotype was found a few times. The chain uses TRBV29-1 and TRBJ2-7; maybe TRBD1 (6 bases). The CDR3 runs to 12 residues. Trimming left V 4 bases short and J 4 bases short, with 11 bases between. In germline, CDR1 is SQVTM, CDR2 ANQGSEA. The CDR3 spells CSVGTGLYEQYF. The CDR3 DNA sequence: TGCAGCGTTGGCACAGGGCTATACGAGCAGTACTTC.

This chain joins TRBV6-2 or TRBV6-3 and TRBJ1-2; 9 bases are shared with TRBD1. V lost 6 bases and J lost 4; bases outside the gene matches: 6. The CDR3 extends over 14 amino acids. CDR1 MNHEY and CDR2 SVGEGT come from the germline V gene. CDR3 DNA: TGTGCCAGCAGACAGGGACAGGGCATCTATGGCTACACCTTC. It is translated as CASRQGQGIYGYTF.

This clonotype was counted between two and nine times. The V call is TRBV27, the J call TRBJ2-7, with 7 bases that match TRBD2. Looked up from germline, CDR1 is MNHEY and CDR2 is SMNVEV (reference sequence). The CDR3 is 15 residues long. V lost 0 bases and J lost 3; bases outside the gene matches: 5. The CDR3 coding sequence is TGTGCCAGCAGTTTATCGGCGGGAGACATCTACGAGCAGTACTTC. Its protein is CASSLSAGDIYEQYF.